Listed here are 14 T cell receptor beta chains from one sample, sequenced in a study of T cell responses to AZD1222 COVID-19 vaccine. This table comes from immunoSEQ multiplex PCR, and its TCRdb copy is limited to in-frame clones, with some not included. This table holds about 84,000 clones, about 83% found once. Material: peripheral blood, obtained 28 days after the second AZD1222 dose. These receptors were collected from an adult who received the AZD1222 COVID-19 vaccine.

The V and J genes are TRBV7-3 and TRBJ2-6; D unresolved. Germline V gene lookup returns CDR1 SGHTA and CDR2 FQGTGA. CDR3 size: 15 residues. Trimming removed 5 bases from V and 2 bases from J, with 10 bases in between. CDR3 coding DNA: TGTGCCAGCAGCCAGGACCGTGCTGGGGCCAACGTCCTGACTTTC. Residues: CASSQDRAGANVLTF.

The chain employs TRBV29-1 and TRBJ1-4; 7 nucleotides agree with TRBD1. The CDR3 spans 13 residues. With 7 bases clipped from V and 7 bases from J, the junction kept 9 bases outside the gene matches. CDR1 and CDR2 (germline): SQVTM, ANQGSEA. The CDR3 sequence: CSAQGHRGEKLFF. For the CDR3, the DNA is TGCAGCGCGCAAGGACACAGGGGTGAAAAACTGTTTTTT.

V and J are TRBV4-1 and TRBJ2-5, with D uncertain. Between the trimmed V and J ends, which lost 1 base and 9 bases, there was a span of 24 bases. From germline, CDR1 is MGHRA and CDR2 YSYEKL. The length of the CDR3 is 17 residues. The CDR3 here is CASSQATRALEVDPQYF. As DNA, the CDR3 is TGCGCCAGCAGCCAAGCGACCCGGGCCCTTGAAGTAGATCCCCAGTACTTC.

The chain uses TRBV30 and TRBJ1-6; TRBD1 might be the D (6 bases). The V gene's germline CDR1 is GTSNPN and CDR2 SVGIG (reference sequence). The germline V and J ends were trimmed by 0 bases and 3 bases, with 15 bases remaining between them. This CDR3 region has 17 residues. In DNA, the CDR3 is TGTGCCTGGAGTGTACAAAGGGCCAGGGGCTATAATTCACCCCTCCACTTT. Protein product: CAWSVQRARGYNSPLHF.

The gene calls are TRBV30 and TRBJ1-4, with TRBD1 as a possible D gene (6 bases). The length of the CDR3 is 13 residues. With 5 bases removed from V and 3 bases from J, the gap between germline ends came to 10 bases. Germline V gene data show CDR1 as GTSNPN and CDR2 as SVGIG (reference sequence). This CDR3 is CAWDRSANEKLFF. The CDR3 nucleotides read TGTGCCTGGGACAGGTCAGCTAATGAAAAACTGTTTTTT.

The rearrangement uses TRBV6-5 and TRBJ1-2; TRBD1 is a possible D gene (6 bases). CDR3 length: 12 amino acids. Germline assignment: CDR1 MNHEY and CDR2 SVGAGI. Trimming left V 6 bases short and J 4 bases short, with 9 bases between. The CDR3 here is CASRRQVYGYTF. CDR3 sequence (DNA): TGTGCCAGCAGAAGACAGGTCTATGGCTACACCTTC.

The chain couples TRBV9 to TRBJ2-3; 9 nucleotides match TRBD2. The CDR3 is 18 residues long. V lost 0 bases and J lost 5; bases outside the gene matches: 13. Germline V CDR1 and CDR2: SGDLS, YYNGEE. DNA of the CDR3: TGTGCCAGCAGCGTAGATCGGGGCGGGGGGGCCTTCAGAGATACGCAGTATTTT. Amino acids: CASSVDRGGGAFRDTQYF.

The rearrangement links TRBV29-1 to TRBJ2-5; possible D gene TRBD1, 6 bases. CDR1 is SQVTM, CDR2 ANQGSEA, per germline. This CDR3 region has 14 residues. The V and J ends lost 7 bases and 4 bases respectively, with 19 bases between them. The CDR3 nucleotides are TGCAGCGCCCGGCGAGGGGGTGGGGGAGAGACCCAGTACTTC. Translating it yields CSARRGGGGETQYF.

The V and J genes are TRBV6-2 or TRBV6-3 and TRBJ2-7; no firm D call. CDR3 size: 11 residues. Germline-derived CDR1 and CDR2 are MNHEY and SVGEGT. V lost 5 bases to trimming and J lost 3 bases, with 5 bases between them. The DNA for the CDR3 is TGTGCCAGCAGTCGCCACTACGAGCAGTACTTC. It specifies CASSRHYEQYF.

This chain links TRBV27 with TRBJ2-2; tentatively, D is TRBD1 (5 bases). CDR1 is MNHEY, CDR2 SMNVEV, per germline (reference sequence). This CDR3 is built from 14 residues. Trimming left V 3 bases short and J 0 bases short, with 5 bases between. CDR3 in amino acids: CASSLDTNTGELFF. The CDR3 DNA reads TGTGCCAGCAGTTTGGACACGAACACCGGGGAGCTGTTTTTT.

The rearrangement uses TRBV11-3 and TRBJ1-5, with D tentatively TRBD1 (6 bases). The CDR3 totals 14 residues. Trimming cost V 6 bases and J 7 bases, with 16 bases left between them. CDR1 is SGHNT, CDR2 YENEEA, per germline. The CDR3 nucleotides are TGTGCCAGCAGGCAAAACAGGGTATCCCAGCCCCAGCATTTT. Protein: CASRQNRVSQPQHF.

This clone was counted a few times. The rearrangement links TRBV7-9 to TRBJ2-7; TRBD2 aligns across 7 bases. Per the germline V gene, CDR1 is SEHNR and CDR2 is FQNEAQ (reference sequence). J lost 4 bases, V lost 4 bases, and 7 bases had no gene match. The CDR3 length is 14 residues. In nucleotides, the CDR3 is TGTGCCAGCAGCTGGACGGACGGGAGGTACGAGCAGTACTTC. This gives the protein CASSWTDGRYEQYF.

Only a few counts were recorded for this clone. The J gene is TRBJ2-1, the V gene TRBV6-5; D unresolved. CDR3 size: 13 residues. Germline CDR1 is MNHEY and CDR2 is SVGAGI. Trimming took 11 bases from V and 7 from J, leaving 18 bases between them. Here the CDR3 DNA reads TGTGCCCCAATAATGGGCCAGTTGAATGAGCAGTTCTTC. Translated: CAPIMGQLNEQFF.

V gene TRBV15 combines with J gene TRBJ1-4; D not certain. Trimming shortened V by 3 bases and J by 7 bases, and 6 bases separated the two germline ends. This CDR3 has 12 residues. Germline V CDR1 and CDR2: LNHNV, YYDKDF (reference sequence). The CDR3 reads CATSRASEKLFF. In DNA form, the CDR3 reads TGTGCCACCAGCAGGGCTAGTGAAAAACTGTTTTTT.